The rows below give T cell receptor beta chains drawn from one sample of a study of CD8 T cells in Susac syndrome. TCRdb re-called the immunoSEQ multiplex PCR reads with MiXCR, one entry per CDR3 protein. The sample holds fewer than 150,000 distinct CDR3 sequences; about 90% are singletons and the top ten take around 0.25%. What was sequenced was CD8+ T cells from PBMCs. The origin of the receptors is a human donor with multiple sclerosis. CDR3s include the opening cysteine and the closing phenylalanine or tryptophan.

V gene	CDR3 length	CDR3 protein
TRBV30	13	CAWSRGPNTEAFF
TRBV27	13	CASSLQGDGELFF
TRBV5-1	16	CASTRLAGGSSYEQYF
TRBV9	14	CASSLGEATDTQYF
TRBV5-6	14	CASSSDRGYTEAFF
TRBV7-9	12	CASSLLLDGYTF
TRBV27	15	CASSSRGGRFDEQFF
TRBV6-2/TRBV6-3	13	CASNDPWNTEAFF
TRBV2	16	CAAQQIVAVSDNEQFF
TRBV6-2/TRBV6-3	13	CASSFGDFDEQFF
TRBV29-1	11	CSVRDYNEQFF
TRBV27	15	CASSPTSGTYYEQYF
TRBV27	15	CASSLGQGIKYEQYF
TRBV19	14	CASSIQGGLDEQYF
TRBV7-8	15	CASSLTPSGADTQYF
TRBV25-1	13	CASSQGGVDTQYF
TRBV28	12	CASRDRPNEQYF
TRBV19	13	CASSPPGLYEQYF
TRBV4-3	15	CASSQEWQKGETQYF
TRBV6-5	11	CASSDHREQYF
TRBV27	14	CASSLSGKNQPQHF
TRBV7-3	13	CASSLGGVTEAFF
TRBV6-5	18	CASSYSGQTSGPTYEQYF
TRBV14	15	CASSQPRTVNQPQHF
TRBV6-5	15	CASSYSDTEGEKLFF
TRBV4-2	16	CASSPPTSGLLTPQYF
TRBV4-3	15	CASSQRRAPLGEQYF
TRBV30	15	CAWIEGFADTDTQYF
TRBV30	14	CAWSVGEWRDGYTF
TRBV28	16	CASSLVSWDSNNEQFF
TRBV20-1	11	CSARLRDEQFF
TRBV5-6	14	CASSLKWQGVEAFF
TRBV5-5	12	CASSRTENEQFF
TRBV11-2	15	CASSWATGTGETQYF
TRBV4-2	17	CASSQDLRVTANEKLFF
TRBV4-1	16	CASSQDRTGLYNEQFF
TRBV27	14	CASSRLGGEGGYTF
TRBV4-1	15	CASSQEGSSGNTIYF
TRBV23-1	17	CASSLIVGQGAKNIQYF
TRBV29-1	11	CSVEGYNEQFF
TRBV7-9	15	CASSLVWGVGTEAFF
TRBV12-3/TRBV12-4	15	CASSRTSGRYNEQFF
TRBV5-4	13	CASSDSLENEQFF
TRBV7-8	14	CASSFGTLNTEAFF
TRBV6-5	14	CASSYGNAYNEQFF
TRBV7-9	15	CASSPQASGGIEQYF
TRBV28	14	CASSRTGGLETQYF
TRBV15	15	CATSTPPPAKNIQYF
TRBV2	14	CASRGTSGYNEQFF
TRBV19	10	CATLGGGLFF
TRBV29-1	19	CSVYTSGGPQAVYQETQYF
TRBV4-3	15	CASSPFGGRWETQYF
TRBV7-6	11	CASSLTDPQYF
TRBV20-1	16	CSASNIAGVNTGELFF
TRBV13	15	CASSLGTINTGELFF